Each of the 20 T cell receptor beta chains below was sequenced from the same sample in a study of cytomegalovirus exposure and HLA in healthy donors. Sequencing used immunoSEQ multiplex PCR; TCRdb keeps in-frame clones, though not all of them. Here the sample spans about 360,000 clones, 80% to 90% being singletons. Sequenced sample: PBMCs. Every receptor here comes from a woman aged 18-29 years in good health and CMV-seronegative.

This chain joins TRBV27 and TRBJ2-2, with 10 positions matching TRBD1. Germline values: CDR1 MNHEY, CDR2 SMNVEV (reference sequence). The trim removed 4 bases at V and 4 bases at J, leaving 3 bases unmatched. The CDR3 runs to 15 residues. CDR3 amino acids: CASSSRQGATGELFF. CDR3 nucleotide sequence: TGTGCCAGCAGTTCGAGACAGGGGGCCACCGGGGAGCTGTTTTTT.

The genes are TRBV5-1 and TRBJ2-1; 13 bases map to TRBD2. The V and J ends lost 2 bases and 9 bases, in that order; junction bases with no gene match: 5. The CDR3 covers 15 residues. CDR1 is SGHRS and CDR2 is YFSETQ in the germline V gene. CDR3 amino acids: CASSLTSGGAFEQFF. In DNA, the CDR3 is TGCGCCAGCAGCTTAACTAGCGGGGGGGCGTTTGAGCAGTTCTTC.

Only a few counts were recorded for this clone. V gene TRBV19 combines with J gene TRBJ2-2, with TRBD1 as a possible D gene (6 bases). CDR1 is LNHDA and CDR2 is SQIVND in the germline V gene (reference sequence). V lost 10 bases to trimming and J lost 7 bases, with 19 bases between them. This CDR3 has 14 residues. This CDR3 is CATKGVEEYGELFF. The CDR3 nucleotides read TGTGCCACTAAGGGGGTAGAGGAGTACGGGGAGCTGTTTTTT.

The chain is built from TRBV5-1 and TRBJ1-4; 7 bases line up with TRBD1. This CDR3 spans 16 amino acids. The J segment lost 0 bases and the V segment lost 1 base, leaving 3 bases of the junction unmatched. Looked up from germline, CDR1 is SGHRS and CDR2 is YFSETQ. CDR3 sequence: CASSLRTGATNEKLFF. The DNA for the CDR3 is TGCGCCAGCAGCTTGAGGACAGGAGCAACTAATGAAAAACTGTTTTTT.

J is TRBJ2-5 and V is TRBV18, with TRBD2 matching 9 bases. CDR1 and CDR2 (germline): KGHSH, LQKENI. This CDR3 comprises 16 residues. V lost 2 bases and J lost 5; bases outside the gene matches: 9. CDR3 DNA sequence: TGTGCCAGCTCACCATCCGGGACTAGCTCTATCGAGACCCAGTACTTC. Amino acid sequence: CASSPSGTSSIETQYF.

This clone was seen only once. The V and J genes are TRBV27 and TRBJ1-2; 7 bases line up with TRBD1. This CDR3 spans 15 amino acids. Germline trimming cut 4 bases from V and 2 bases from J; bases unmatched to any gene: 7. Germline CDR1 is MNHEY and CDR2 is SMNVEV (reference sequence). The CDR3 nucleotides are TGTGCCAGCAGTTGGGGCGGGACAGTAAACTATGGCTACACCTTC. This encodes CASSWGGTVNYGYTF.

V is TRBV28 and J is TRBJ1-5; D is unclear. The CDR3 is 15 residues long. CDR1 is MDHEN, CDR2 SYDVKM, per germline. The V end was cut by 4 bases, the J end by 9 bases, with 19 bases between. The chain's CDR3 is CASSSPAGMKRPQHF. Written as DNA, the CDR3 is TGTGCCAGCAGTTCCCCTGCGGGGATGAAACGGCCCCAGCATTTT.

The V and J genes are TRBV27 and TRBJ2-7; tentative D call: TRBD2 (5 bases). The V end lost 5 bases, the J end lost 1 base, and 15 bases lay between the germline ends. This CDR3 is 15 amino acids long. CDR1 and CDR2 (germline): MNHEY, SMNVEV (reference sequence). The CDR3 DNA reads as TGTGCCAGCAGTGGCAGCGGACTCCATTCCTACGAGCAGTACTTC. Translated: CASSGSGLHSYEQYF.

The V and J genes are TRBV18 and TRBJ2-1; TRBD2 matches 8 bases. The CDR3 totals 14 residues. Unmatched junction bases numbered 5, after V lost 5 bases and J lost 5 bases. Germline assignment: CDR1 KGHSH and CDR2 LQKENI. CDR3 in amino acids: CASSGSGGNNEQFF. DNA for the CDR3: TGTGCCAGCTCAGGCTCGGGGGGGAACAATGAGCAGTTCTTC.

The chain has TRBV6-5 and TRBJ1-5, with 7 positions matching TRBD1. The length of the CDR3 is 14 residues. J lost 7 bases, V lost 6 bases, and 9 bases had no gene match. The germline CDR1 and CDR2 sequences are MNHEY and SVGAGI. CDR3 coding DNA: TGTGCCAGCAGCGGAGACAGGGAGAGGCAGCCCCAGCATTTT. It is translated as CASSGDRERQPQHF.

V gene TRBV6-6 combines with J gene TRBJ1-5; D gene uncertain. Deletions cut 2 bases from V and 2 bases from J, with 7 bases between. The CDR3 has 14 residues. Germline assignment: CDR1 MNHNY and CDR2 SVGAGI (reference sequence). The CDR3 sequence is CASSYHNRNQPQHF. The CDR3 DNA is TGTGCCAGCAGTTACCACAACCGCAATCAGCCCCAGCATTTT.

This clone was found once. The chain uses TRBV7-5 and TRBJ1-2; the D call in the table, TRBD1, was not verified against the DNA. TRBV7-5 represents a pseudogene. The CDR3 contains 17 residues. As DNA, the CDR3 is TGTGTCAGAAGCTTGGGCACAGGGGGATCTGGCGACTATGGCTACACCTTC. Translating gives CVRSLGTGGSGDYGYTF.

The rearrangement uses TRBV6-1 and TRBJ1-5; D not certain. Trimming shortened V by 5 bases and J by 3 bases, and 8 bases separated the two germline ends. This CDR3 region has 13 residues. The germline gives CDR1 MNHNS, CDR2 SASEGT. CDR3 sequence reads: CASSQVDNQPQHF. For the CDR3, the DNA is TGTGCCAGCAGTCAGGTCGACAATCAGCCCCAGCATTTT.

The J gene is TRBJ2-3, the V gene TRBV7-2; no definite D call. The germline CDR1 and CDR2 sequences are SGHTA and FQGNSA. The CDR3 has 13 amino acids. V was trimmed by 4 bases and J by 3 bases, leaving 8 bases between them. DNA for the CDR3: TGTGCCAGCAGCTCATCCCAAACAGATACGCAGTATTTT. It encodes CASSSSQTDTQYF.

The rearrangement joins TRBV28 to TRBJ2-5, with 11 bases that match TRBD2. CDR1 is MDHEN and CDR2 is SYDVKM in the germline V gene. This CDR3 is built from 20 residues. Trimming took 0 bases from V and 10 from J; bases not matched to a gene: 22. The CDR3 DNA sequence: TGTGCCAGCAGTTTATGGGGTAGCGGGAGGGCCTTCAACTCAATGATCAACCAGTACTTC. This encodes CASSLWGSGRAFNSMINQYF.

This clone was seen only once. V gene TRBV6-1 combines with J gene TRBJ2-7, with 12 bases identical to TRBD2. The CDR3 consists of 17 residues. Germline V gene lookup returns CDR1 MNHNS and CDR2 SASEGT. V dropped 2 bases and J dropped 4; count of bases not matched to a gene: 9. In DNA form, the CDR3 reads TGTGCCAGCAGTGAACACGAGACTAGCGGGAGTCGGTACGAGCAGTACTTC. Protein sequence: CASSEHETSGSRYEQYF.

The V call is TRBV6-1, the J call TRBJ1-3; no clear D. Germline CDR1 reads MNHNS; CDR2 reads SASEGT. The CDR3 length is 11 residues. Trimming removed 6 bases from V and 15 bases from J, with 15 bases in between. Here the CDR3 DNA reads TGTGCCAGCAGCCGCCCCCCGGTTGAATATTTT. As protein: CASSRPPVEYF.

The chain combines TRBV6-5 with TRBJ1-2; 8 nucleotides agree with TRBD1. This CDR3 is 13 amino acids long. Germline V gene data show CDR1 as MNHEY and CDR2 as SVGAGI. Losses at the gene ends were 6 bases for V and 6 bases for J; bases not matched to a gene: 6. CDR3 sequence reads: CASRPTGGNGYTF. CDR3 in DNA: TGTGCCAGCAGGCCTACAGGGGGGAATGGCTACACCTTC.

This clone was recorded a few times. This sequence joins TRBV5-1 and TRBJ1-2; D may be TRBD1 (5 bases). The germline V and J ends were trimmed by 7 bases and 3 bases, with 16 bases remaining between them. The CDR3 loop spans 14 amino acids. Germline-derived CDR1 and CDR2 are SGHRS and YFSETQ. The CDR3 reads CASSEIDSYYGYTF. The DNA of the CDR3 is TGCGCCAGCTCGGAGATTGACAGCTACTATGGCTACACCTTC.

The chain links TRBV28 to TRBJ2-2, with D maybe TRBD1 (5 bases). Germline lookup yields CDR1 MDHEN and CDR2 SYDVKM. V was trimmed by 2 bases and J by 7 bases, leaving 14 bases between them. CDR3 length equals 15 residues. The CDR3 sequence: CASSLVRRVGGELFF. The DNA of the CDR3 is TGTGCCAGCAGTTTAGTGCGCAGGGTAGGCGGGGAGCTGTTTTTT.